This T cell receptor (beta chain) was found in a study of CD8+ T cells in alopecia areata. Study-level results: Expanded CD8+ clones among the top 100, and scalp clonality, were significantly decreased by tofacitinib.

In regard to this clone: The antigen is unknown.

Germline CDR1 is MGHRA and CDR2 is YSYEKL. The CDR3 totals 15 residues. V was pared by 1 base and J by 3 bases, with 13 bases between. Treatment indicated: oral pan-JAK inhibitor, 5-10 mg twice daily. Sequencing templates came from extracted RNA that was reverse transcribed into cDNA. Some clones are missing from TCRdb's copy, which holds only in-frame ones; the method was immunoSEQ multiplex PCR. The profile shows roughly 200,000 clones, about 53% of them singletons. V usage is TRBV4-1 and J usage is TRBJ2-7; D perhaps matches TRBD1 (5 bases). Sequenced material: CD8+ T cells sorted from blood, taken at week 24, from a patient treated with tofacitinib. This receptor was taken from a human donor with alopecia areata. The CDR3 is CASSQAAGIDYEQYF. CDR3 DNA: TGCGCCAGCAGCCAAGCGGCAGGGATTGACTACGAGCAGTACTTC.